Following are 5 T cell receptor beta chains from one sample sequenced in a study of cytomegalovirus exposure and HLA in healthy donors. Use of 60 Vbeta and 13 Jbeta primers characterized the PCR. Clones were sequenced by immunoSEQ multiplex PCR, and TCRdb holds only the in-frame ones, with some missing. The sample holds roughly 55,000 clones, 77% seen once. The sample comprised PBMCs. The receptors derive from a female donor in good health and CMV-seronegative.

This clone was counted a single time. CDR3 in amino acids: CASHPGQGVFVTEAFF. The CDR3, as DNA: TGTGCCAGTCACCCGGGACAGGGGGTATTTGTGACTGAAGCTTTCTTT. The V call is TRBV19, the J call TRBJ1-1; 11 positions agree with TRBD1. The V gene's germline CDR1 is LNHDA and CDR2 SQIVND (reference sequence). The ends lost 8 bases at V and 5 bases at J; junction bases unmatched: 13. The CDR3 sequence is 16 residues long.

The CDR3 loop reads CASSFGGAGIGNEKLFF. CDR3 coding DNA: TGCGCCAGCAGCTTTGGCGGGGCGGGTATAGGTAATGAAAAACTGTTTTTT. The V call is TRBV5-1, the J call TRBJ1-4, with D perhaps TRBD1 (5 bases). Trimming removed 2 bases from V and 4 bases from J, with 18 bases in between. Germline values: CDR1 SGHRS, CDR2 YFSETQ. The CDR3 has 17 residues.

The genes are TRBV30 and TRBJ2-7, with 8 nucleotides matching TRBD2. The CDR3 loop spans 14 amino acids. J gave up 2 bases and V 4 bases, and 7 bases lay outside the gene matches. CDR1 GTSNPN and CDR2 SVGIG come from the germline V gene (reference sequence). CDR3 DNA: TGTGCCTGGAAGCGGCTAGCGGGCCCCTACGAGCAGTACTTC. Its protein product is CAWKRLAGPYEQYF.

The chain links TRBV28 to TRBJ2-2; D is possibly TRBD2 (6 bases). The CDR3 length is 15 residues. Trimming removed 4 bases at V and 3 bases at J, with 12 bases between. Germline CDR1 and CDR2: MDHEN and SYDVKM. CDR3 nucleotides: TGTGCCAGCAGTTCCCACGGGGGTGACACCGGGGAGCTGTTTTTT. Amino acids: CASSSHGGDTGELFF.

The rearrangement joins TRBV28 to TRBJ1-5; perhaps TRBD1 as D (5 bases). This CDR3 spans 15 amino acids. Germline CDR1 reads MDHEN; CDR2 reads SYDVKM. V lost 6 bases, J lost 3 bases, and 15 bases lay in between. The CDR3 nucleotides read TGTGCCAGCAGCCCCCCCGGGGGGGACAATCAGCCCCAGCATTTT. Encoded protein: CASSPPGGDNQPQHF.